These 12 T cell receptor beta chains were all obtained from the same sample, sequenced in a study of T cells after yellow fever vaccination. TCRdb used MiXCR to reprocess the 5' RACE reads, holding one entry per CDR3 protein. The sample holds about 13,000 distinct CDR3 sequences, 4.9% seen once. The source was PBMCs, either bulk or a sorted T-cell subset (CD4+, CD8+, memory, or dextramer-sorted; not recorded which), collected 45 days after the yellow fever booster vaccination. The receptors shown here come from a man in his thirties or forties who received the YFV17D yellow fever vaccine.

This clonotype was seen ten or more times. The rearrangement joins TRBV19 to TRBJ2-1, with 9 bases lining up with TRBD2. Germline loops: CDR1 LNHDA, CDR2 SQIVND (reference sequence). CDR3 length equals 16 residues. J lost 0 bases, V lost 4 bases, and 4 bases had no gene match. For the CDR3, the DNA is TGTGCCAGTAGTACGCGGCGGGAGGGCTCCTACAATGAGCAGTTCTTC. Protein sequence: CASSTRREGSYNEQFF.

This clonotype was seen ten or more times. This chain joins TRBV12-3 or TRBV12-4 and TRBJ2-1, with D unresolved. The CDR3 sequence is 12 residues long. Between the trimmed V and J ends, which lost 3 bases and 8 bases, there was a span of 8 bases. This CDR3 reads CASSFVAHEQFF. CDR3 bases: TGTGCCAGCAGTTTCGTGGCCCATGAGCAGTTCTTC.

In its sample, this clonotype was seen many times. The rearrangement joins TRBV27 to TRBJ2-1; 7 bases line up with TRBD2. Germline V gives CDR1 MNHEY, CDR2 SMNVEV (reference sequence). CDR3 length equals 14 residues. V lost 7 bases to trimming and J lost 6 bases; unmatched junction nucleotides: 9. CDR3 DNA: TGTGCCAGCACGCGACTAGCCCGGCTCAATGAGCAGTTCTTC. Its protein product is CASTRLARLNEQFF.

This clonotype was counted at least ten times. The chain employs TRBV6-5 and TRBJ2-1; D is undetermined. Germline V gives CDR1 MNHEY, CDR2 SVGAGI. The CDR3 loop spans 13 amino acids. V was shortened by 7 bases and J by 4 bases, with 11 bases between the two germline ends. CDR3 region: CASTRLAYNEQFF. CDR3 in DNA: TGTGCCAGCACCCGACTGGCTTACAATGAGCAGTTCTTC.

This clonotype was recorded many times. This chain connects TRBV7-2 to TRBJ2-3, with 7 positions matching TRBD1. Unmatched junction bases numbered 2, after V lost 1 base and J lost 4 bases. The CDR3 length is 14 residues. Germline V lookup: CDR1 SGHTA, CDR2 FQGNSA. Here the CDR3 reads CASSLEGAPDTQYF. CDR3 DNA sequence: TGTGCCAGCAGCTTAGAGGGGGCCCCAGATACGCAGTATTTT.

This clonotype was detected many times. The chain recombines TRBV11-2 with TRBJ2-5; 7 bases are a match to TRBD1. Germline CDR1 reads SGHAT; CDR2 reads FQNNGV. The ends lost 6 bases at V and 5 bases at J; junction bases unmatched: 6. This CDR3 region has 13 residues. CDR3 coding DNA: TGTGCCAGCAGTAAGGGGGCCTTTGAGACCCAGTACTTC. This codes for CASSKGAFETQYF.

This clonotype was recorded at least ten times. V and J are TRBV11-1 and TRBJ2-5; no definite D call. Trimming took 1 base from V and 4 from J, leaving 13 bases between them. From germline, CDR1 is SGHAT and CDR2 FQDESV (reference sequence). This CDR3 is 15 amino acids long. CDR3 in DNA: TGTGCCAGCAGCTTAGACCACGGACCGGGAGAGACCCAGTACTTC. It is translated as CASSLDHGPGETQYF.

This clonotype has ten or more counts. This rearrangement joins TRBV7-9 to TRBJ2-1, with D uncertain. Germline V gene lookup returns CDR1 SEHNR and CDR2 FQNEAQ (reference sequence). The CDR3 is 11 residues long. V lost 2 bases, J lost 7 bases, and 3 bases lay in between. CDR3 region: CASSLLNEQFF. CDR3 coding DNA: TGTGCCAGCAGCTTATTGAATGAGCAGTTCTTC.

This clonotype was detected many times. This rearrangement joins TRBV12-3 or TRBV12-4 to TRBJ2-3, with D perhaps matching TRBD2 (6 bases). The V end lost 8 bases, the J end lost 4 bases, and 16 bases lay between the germline ends. The CDR3 spans 14 residues. The CDR3 reads CASSLGGKADTQYF. CDR3 nucleotides: TGTGCCAGCTCCCTGGGGGGTAAGGCAGATACGCAGTATTTT.

This clonotype came up many times. The chain recombines TRBV18 with TRBJ1-2; the D gene is possibly TRBD1 (6 bases). The germline CDR1 and CDR2 sequences are KGHSH and LQKENI. This CDR3 region has 15 residues. Trimming cost V 3 bases and J 4 bases, with 15 bases left between them. The CDR3 here is CASSPEQGEVYGYTF. CDR3 in DNA: TGTGCCAGCTCACCCGAACAGGGAGAGGTCTATGGCTACACCTTC. Filled out from reference TRBV18 and TRBJ1-2, the complete variable domain reads NAGVMQNPRHLVRRRGQEARLRCSPMKGHSHVYWYRQLPEEGLKFMVYLQKENIIDESGMPKERFSAEFPKEGPSILRIQQVVRGDSAAYFCASSPEQGEVYGYTFGSGTRLTVV.

This clonotype occurred many times. V gene TRBV24-1 combines with J gene TRBJ2-2; D is undetermined. The length of the CDR3 is 15 residues. Germline V CDR1 and CDR2: KGHDR, SFDVKD. Trimming removed 4 bases from V and 1 base from J, with 9 bases in between. The CDR3 loop reads CATSDPTLNTGELFF. CDR3 DNA sequence: TGTGCCACCAGTGACCCGACTTTGAACACCGGGGAGCTGTTTTTT.

This clonotype was counted only a few times. The CDR3 spells CSAPGTSGANEQFF. CDR3 DNA: TGCAGTGCTCCCGGGACTAGCGGAGCCAATGAGCAGTTCTTC. The rearrangement uses TRBV20-1 and TRBJ2-1, with TRBD2 identical over 11 bases. CDR3 length equals 14 residues. The junction had 6 bases not matched to a gene; V was cut back by 5 bases and J by 6 bases. Germline-derived CDR1 and CDR2 are DFQATT and SNEGSKA (reference sequence).